This T cell receptor (delta chain) was found in a study of gamma-delta T cells after stem cell transplantation. This clone showed up just a few times. TCRdb reanalysed the RT-PCR reads with CATT. The sample lists more than 1,500 delta-chain clones; around 13% were seen once. V lost 0 bases to trimming and J lost 0 bases; unmatched junction nucleotides: 11. The CDR3 extends over 19 amino acids. CDR1 is GEAIGNYY, CDR2 EKD, per germline. What was sequenced was gamma-delta T cells. This TCR was sampled from a human donor. It is not recorded whose cells these are; they may come from a transplant donor. This chain links TRDV2 with TRDJ1, with 11 bases that match TRDD3. Here the CDR3 reads CACDTVGAGGYSDTDKLIF. CDR3 nucleotides: TGTGCCTGTGACACCGTAGGGGCTGGGGGATACTCCGACACCGATAAACTCATCTTT.